These T cell receptor beta chains were read from a single sample in a study of human T cells and chemical hapten exposure. TCRdb passed the RACE reads through MiXCR, listing each CDR3 protein once. The sample holds some 200,000 distinct CDR3 sequences, about 22% seen once. The specimen comprised whole blood, sampled in connection with sensitization to the hapten diphenylcyclopropenone (DPC). The receptors come from a woman aged 45-60 years with alopecia areata. Some clones in this sample may be carry-over from other donors' samples. Each CDR3 is given with its conserved first and last residue. A D gene is named only where the DNA matches it firmly. Some rows mark clone size as missing; the rest say once, few, many or name a class of expanded clone.

TRBV6-5	15	TRBJ2-5	TRBD2	-	CASSYASGYQETQYF	TGTGCCAGCAGTTACGCTAGCGGGTACCAAGAGACCCAGTACTTC
TRBV4-1	16	TRBJ2-1	TRBD2	-	CASSQDRLAGVGEQFF	TGCGCCAGCAGCCAAGATAGACTAGCGGGAGTTGGTGAGCAGTTCTTC
TRBV12-3/TRBV12-4	9	TRBJ1-2	-	-	CASGGGYTF	TGTGCCAGCGGGGGCGGCTACACCTTC
TRBV10-2	16	TRBJ2-5	TRBD2	few	CASSVAASGPQKTQYF	TGCGCCAGCAGTGTGGCGGCTAGCGGCCCCCAGAAGACCCAGTACTTC
TRBV2	17	TRBJ1-2	TRBD1	few	CASSPTRQGQGLYGYTF	TGTGCCAGCAGTCCCACTAGACAGGGCCAGGGGCTCTATGGCTACACCTTC
TRBV7-9	16	TRBJ1-2	TRBD1	-	CASSYGTAVSNYGYTF	TGTGCCAGCAGCTACGGGACAGCGGTCTCTAACTATGGCTACACCTTC
TRBV5-4	13	TRBJ2-7	-	many	CASSLPSSYEQYF	TGTGCCAGCAGCTTGCCTAGCAGCTACGAGCAGTACTTC
TRBV5-1	14	TRBJ2-1	TRBD2	few	CASSLGTSDNEQFF	TGCGCCAGCAGCTTGGGAACTAGCGACAATGAGCAGTTCTTC
TRBV29-1	14	TRBJ2-5	TRBD2	few	CSPSGRGPRGGQYF	TGCAGCCCATCCGGGAGGGGCCCACGGGGTGGCCAGTACTTC
TRBV12-5	15	TRBJ1-5	TRBD1	-	CASGLATGGNQPQHF	TGTGCTAGTGGTTTGGCGACAGGGGGGAATCAGCCCCAGCATTTT
TRBV29-1	11	TRBJ1-2	-	-	CSVDKGDGYTF	TGCAGCGTTGACAAGGGAGATGGCTACACCTTC
TRBV10-3	14	TRBJ2-2	-	-	CAISGTRGSGELFF	TGTGCCATCAGTGGGACGAGGGGTTCCGGGGAGCTGTTTTTT
TRBV14	16	TRBJ2-2	-	-	CASSQVTGPHTGELFF	TGTGCCAGCAGCCAAGTGACTGGACCCCACACCGGGGAGCTGTTTTTT
TRBV3-1	12	TRBJ2-2	-	few	CASSPTASRLFF	TGTGCCAGCAGTCCGACCGCAAGTAGGCTGTTTTTT
TRBV7-8	18	TRBJ2-3	TRBD2	-	CASTLTSGRVGSTDTQYF	TGTGCCAGCACCTTAACTAGCGGGAGAGTGGGGAGCACAGATACGCAGTATTTT
TRBV18	17	TRBJ2-1	TRBD2	few	CASSPGRLAGSYNEQFF	TGTGCCAGCTCACCCGGCCGACTAGCGGGATCCTACAATGAGCAGTTCTTC
TRBV7-2	14	TRBJ2-7	-	-	CASSFRGVTYEQYF	TGTGCCAGCAGCTTTCGCGGGGTGACCTACGAGCAGTACTTC
TRBV7-9	18	TRBJ1-6	TRBD1	-	CASSFDRQGPRLNSPLHF	TGTGCCAGCAGCTTCGACCGACAGGGCCCTAGACTGAATTCACCCCTCCACTTT
TRBV29-1	12	TRBJ2-7	-	-	CSALTGAYEQYF	TGCAGCGCACTGACGGGGGCCTACGAGCAGTACTTC
TRBV29-1	13	TRBJ1-2	TRBD1	-	CSVDQQGIGGYTF	TGCAGCGTAGACCAACAGGGGATAGGTGGCTACACCTTC
TRBV5-4	16	TRBJ2-5	-	few	CASSFASGWGGETQYF	TGTGCCAGCAGCTTTGCTTCAGGGTGGGGTGGAGAGACCCAGTACTTC
TRBV5-1	15	TRBJ1-2	-	few	CASSLELGPVDGYTF	TGCGCCAGCAGCTTGGAGTTGGGACCGGTCGATGGCTACACCTTC
TRBV11-2	19	TRBJ2-3	TRBD2	few	CASSLSGLAGGTSTDTQYF	TGTGCCAGCAGCCTATCCGGACTAGCGGGAGGAACTAGCACAGATACGCAGTATTTT
TRBV3-1	17	TRBJ2-3	-	once	CASSQEAGRFGPDTQYF	TGTGCCAGCAGCCAAGAGGCGGGGCGATTCGGGCCAGATACGCAGTATTTT
TRBV28	16	TRBJ2-1	TRBD1	few	CASSSLGQRTYNEQFF	TGTGCCAGCAGTAGTTTGGGACAGCGAACCTACAATGAGCAGTTCTTC
TRBV18	14	TRBJ1-5	-	few	CASSEGHSNQPQHF	TGTGCCAGCTCAGAGGGGCATAGCAATCAGCCCCAGCATTTT
TRBV11-1	15	TRBJ2-2	-	many	CASSFTTTTTGELFF	TGTGCCAGCAGCTTTACTACGACGACCACCGGGGAGCTGTTTTTT
TRBV5-1	17	TRBJ1-3	-	few	CASSLVGPGLSGNTIYF	TGCGCCAGCAGCTTGGTCGGTCCGGGGTTGTCCGGAAACACCATATATTTT
TRBV20-1	14	TRBJ1-3	TRBD1	-	CSATGQGRGNTIYF	TGCAGTGCTACGGGACAGGGAAGGGGAAACACCATATATTTT
TRBV20-1	14	TRBJ2-3	TRBD2	few	CSASILAGADTQYF	TGCAGTGCCAGTATACTAGCGGGAGCAGATACGCAGTATTTT
TRBV20-1	12	TRBJ1-4	-	few	CSATTGNEKLFF	TGCAGTGCCACAACAGGGAATGAAAAACTGTTTTTT
TRBV12-3/TRBV12-4	12	TRBJ1-2	-	few	CASSVGGYGYTF	TGTGCCAGCAGTGTAGGGGGCTATGGCTACACCTTC
TRBV5-8	14	TRBJ1-3	-	few	CASSRTAAGNTIYF	TGTGCCAGCAGCCGGACGGCCGCTGGAAACACCATATATTTT
TRBV2	15	TRBJ2-2	-	-	CASTRDDANTGELFF	TGTGCCAGCACCAGGGACGACGCGAACACCGGGGAGCTGTTTTTT
TRBV7-2	15	TRBJ2-3	TRBD2	many	CASSKTSGRPDTQYF	TGTGCCAGCAGCAAGACTAGCGGGAGACCAGATACGCAGTATTTT